This T cell receptor (beta chain) was obtained from a study of post-analysis software for immune sequencing data. This clonotype was seen more than once but under ten times. Its antigen remains unidentified. Whole-study findings and limits: Patients had higher frequencies than controls of a handful of TRBV segments, including TRBV5-6, TRBV5-1 and TRBV20-1. When the samples were clustered directly with F measure, those that had been prepared in the same batch showed strong co-clustering. People with multiple sclerosis had a significantly lower normalized Chao1 diversity than controls did.

Unique molecular identifiers had been added to the TCR beta cDNA libraries. Some 500,000 cDNA molecules were obtained per 1 to 10 million input T cells. MiXCR was run by TCRdb on the PCR reads, yielding one entry per CDR3 protein. The table has approximately 730,000 distinct CDR3 sequences, around 27% seen once; the top ten hold 0.56%. Germline V CDR1 and CDR2: SGDLS, YYNGEE. The ends lost 5 bases at V and 4 bases at J; junction bases unmatched: 7. This CDR3 has 15 amino acids. This chain connects TRBV9 to TRBJ1-5; 9 bases agree with TRBD1. This sequence originates from a girl aged 10 to 17 with multiple sclerosis. The specimen sequenced was blood. The CDR3 nucleotides read TGTGCCAGCAGTTCTGGGGACAGGGAAAATCAGCCCCAGCATTTT. Residues: CASSSGDRENQPQHF.